Each of the 30 T cell receptor beta chains below was sequenced from the same sample in a study of cytomegalovirus exposure and HLA in healthy donors. Measured with immunoSEQ multiplex PCR; TCRdb has only the in-frame clones, and not every one. The table includes 130,000 or so clones, approximately 81% detected once. Sequencing was carried out using PBMCs. The receptor source for this set is a woman under 40 in good health and CMV-seronegative.

V is TRBV30 and J is TRBJ2-1; D possibly corresponds to TRBD1 (6 bases). CDR3 length equals 13 residues. V lost 3 bases and J 3 bases, leaving 9 bases between the germline ends. Germline CDR1 GTSNPN, CDR2 SVGIG (reference sequence). The CDR3 sequence is CAWRQGHYNEQFF. As DNA, the CDR3 is TGTGCCTGGAGACAGGGACACTACAATGAGCAGTTCTTC.

The chain couples TRBV27 to TRBJ2-1; TRBD1 aligns across 12 bases. Germline loops: CDR1 MNHEY, CDR2 SMNVEV (reference sequence). V shed 8 bases, J shed 9 bases, and the junction held 14 bases outside the gene matches. The CDR3 runs 16 residues. The chain's CDR3 is CASGSHRGTGGSEQFF. CDR3 DNA: TGTGCCAGCGGCTCCCATCGTGGGACAGGGGGCAGTGAGCAGTTCTTC.

The chain joins TRBV6-5 to TRBJ1-5; D gene ambiguous. Germline CDR1 is MNHEY and CDR2 is SVGAGI. CDR3 size: 13 residues. V gave up 5 bases and J gave up 6 bases, with 11 bases separating them. The CDR3 loop reads CASSGGPSQPQHF. DNA of the CDR3: TGTGCCAGCAGTGGCGGGCCCAGTCAGCCCCAGCATTTT.

V usage is TRBV30 and J usage is TRBJ2-7, with 10 bases matching TRBD2. Germline assignment: CDR1 GTSNPN and CDR2 SVGIG (reference sequence). The CDR3 totals 13 residues. V shed 2 bases and J 4 bases; nucleotides not matched to a gene: 2. The DNA of the CDR3 is TGTGCCTGGAGTTCGGGACTAGCGTACGAGCAGTACTTC. Its protein is CAWSSGLAYEQYF.

Notes on this clone: This may arise from a read error, as a much more abundant clone is one base away. The genes are TRBV15 and TRBJ1-6, with D unresolved. Per the germline V gene, CDR1 is LNHNV and CDR2 is YYDKDF (reference sequence). CDR3 length: 14 amino acids. For the CDR3, the DNA is TGTGCCATCAGCAGAGAACAGACTAATTCACCCCTCCACTTT. It is translated as CAISREQTNSPLHF.

Here the CDR3 reads CASSYSVWRPFQPQHF. The DNA for the CDR3 is TGTGCCAGCAGCTATTCCGTATGGAGACCGTTTCAGCCCCAGCATTTT. The gene calls are TRBV7-8 and TRBJ1-5, with D hard to call. This CDR3 has 16 amino acids. Trimming stripped 4 bases from V and 6 bases from J, with 19 bases between. CDR1 is SGHVS and CDR2 is FQNEAQ in the germline V gene.

The chain joins TRBV27 to TRBJ1-6; possibly TRBD1 for D (6 bases). V gave up 9 bases and J gave up 5 bases, with 14 bases separating them. The V gene's germline CDR1 is MNHEY and CDR2 SMNVEV (reference sequence). There are 14 residues in the CDR3. The CDR3, as DNA: TGTGCCAGTACAGGGAATTCAAATAATTCACCCCTCCACTTT. It encodes CASTGNSNNSPLHF.

This clone was recorded a few times. This chain uses TRBV6-5 with TRBJ2-2; 7 nucleotides agree with TRBD2. After removal of 8 bases from V and 4 bases from J, the junction contained 7 bases not matched to a gene. Germline CDR1 MNHEY, CDR2 SVGAGI. This CDR3 region has 14 residues. The CDR3 reads CASARGGGTGELFF. CDR3 coding DNA: TGTGCCAGCGCTCGCGGGGGTGGCACCGGGGAGCTGTTTTTT.

The chain joins TRBV28 to TRBJ2-1; D might be TRBD2 (6 bases). Germline V lookup: CDR1 MDHEN, CDR2 SYDVKM. Trimming left V 4 bases short and J 0 bases short, with 13 bases between. The CDR3 spans 16 residues. The CDR3: CASSSYAGSSYNEQFF. DNA of the CDR3: TGTGCCAGCAGTTCCTACGCGGGGAGCTCCTACAATGAGCAGTTCTTC.

This clone came up a few times. V is TRBV19 and J is TRBJ1-1, with a weak D call TRBD1 (6 bases). The germline V gene encodes CDR1 LNHDA and CDR2 SQIVND (reference sequence). The CDR3 covers 13 residues. V lost 7 bases to trimming and J lost 4 bases, with 13 bases between them. In nucleotides, the CDR3 is TGTGCCAGTACTCCGGGACACAGCACTGAAGCTTTCTTT. Protein: CASTPGHSTEAFF.

This rearrangement joins TRBV7-2 to TRBJ2-2; 10 nucleotides line up with TRBD2. The V and J ends lost 5 bases and 8 bases, in that order; junction bases with no gene match: 11. The CDR3 is made up of 16 amino acids. Germline CDR1 and CDR2: SGHTA and FQGNSA. The CDR3 spells CASSPTSGAPRGELFF. The DNA for the CDR3 is TGTGCCAGCAGCCCCACTAGCGGGGCCCCTAGGGGGGAGCTGTTTTTT.

The V and J genes are TRBV4-1 and TRBJ1-4; 9 positions agree with TRBD1. Germline CDR1 and CDR2: MGHRA and YSYEKL. This CDR3 is 16 amino acids long. The J segment lost 5 bases and the V segment lost 5 bases, leaving 9 bases of the junction unmatched. The CDR3 DNA reads as TGCGCCAGCAGCTTGGGACCGGGACAGGGAAATGAAAAACTGTTTTTT. The encoded protein is CASSLGPGQGNEKLFF.

This clone was found a few times. The chain couples TRBV19 to TRBJ1-2, with no clear D. V lost 5 bases and J 3 bases, leaving 19 bases between the germline ends. This CDR3 has 16 amino acids. CDR1 and CDR2 from the germline V gene are LNHDA and SQIVND (reference sequence). The CDR3 loop reads CASSPKSRFWDYGYTF. The CDR3 nucleotides read TGTGCCAGTAGTCCGAAGTCCAGGTTCTGGGACTATGGCTACACCTTC.

The rearrangement joins TRBV5-1 to TRBJ1-1; 7 bases match TRBD1. The CDR3 covers 14 residues. Germline V gene data show CDR1 as SGHRS and CDR2 as YFSETQ. V shed 9 bases and J 2 bases; nucleotides not matched to a gene: 10. The CDR3 sequence is CATRVGGLNTEAFF. The CDR3 DNA sequence: TGCGCCACTCGGGTAGGGGGCCTTAACACTGAAGCTTTCTTT. Complete variable domain (other parts from reference TRBV5-1 and TRBJ1-1): KAGVTQTPRYLIKTRGQQVTLSCSPISGHRSVSWYQQTPGQGLQFLFEYFSETQRNKGNFPGRFSGRQFSNSRSEMNVSTLELGDSALYLCATRVGGLNTEAFFGQGTRLTVV.

V and J are TRBV5-1 and TRBJ2-3; a possible D gene is TRBD2 (5 bases). Germline CDR1 SGHRS, CDR2 YFSETQ. The V end was cut by 3 bases, the J end by 0 bases, with 11 bases between. The CDR3 is made up of 15 amino acids. CDR3 amino acids: CASSSDWASTDTQYF. The CDR3 DNA is TGCGCCAGCAGCTCGGACTGGGCTAGCACAGATACGCAGTATTTT.

The chain is built from TRBV5-6 and TRBJ2-1; D call uncertain. Germline V gene sequence: CDR1 SGHDT, CDR2 YYEEEE. CDR3 size: 16 residues. The V end was cut by 0 bases, the J end by 2 bases, with 12 bases between. The CDR3 sequence: CASSLEAEAAYNEQFF. CDR3 coding DNA: TGTGCCAGCAGCTTGGAAGCCGAGGCTGCCTACAATGAGCAGTTCTTC. The entire variable domain, with the rest obtained from reference TRBV5-6 and TRBJ2-1, is as follows: DAGVTQSPTHLIKTRGQQVTLRCSPKSGHDTVSWYQQALGQGPQFIFQYYEEEERQRGNFPDRFSGHQFPNYSSELNVNALLLGDSALYLCASSLEAEAAYNEQFFGPGTRLTVL.

In DNA form, the CDR3 reads TGTGCCAGCAGCGTAATTCCCGGGACAGGGGCCATGAACACTGAAGCTTTCTTT. This sequence encodes CASSVIPGTGAMNTEAFF. The chain links TRBV9 to TRBJ1-1, with 10 bases matching TRBD1. This CDR3 is built from 18 residues. J gave up 0 bases and V 1 base, and 9 bases lay outside the gene matches. Germline V lookup: CDR1 SGDLS, CDR2 YYNGEE.

Only a few counts were recorded for this clone. J is TRBJ2-3 and V is TRBV4-2; D not certain. Germline V gene sequence: CDR1 LGHNA, CDR2 YNFKEQ. Trimming removed 0 bases at V and 6 bases at J, with 7 bases between. The CDR3 spans 13 residues. CDR3 bases: TGTGCCAGCAGCCAAGACCAAGCGGATACGCAGTATTTT. This sequence encodes CASSQDQADTQYF.

The chain uses TRBV7-3 and TRBJ2-1; D uncertain. V was clipped by 5 bases and J by 7 bases, with 9 bases between them. Per the germline V gene, CDR1 is SGHTA and CDR2 is FQGTGA. The CDR3 runs to 12 residues. The CDR3 bases are TGTGCCAGCAGCCACCCCGGTAATGAGCAGTTCTTC. Protein sequence: CASSHPGNEQFF.

The V gene is TRBV7-2, the J gene TRBJ2-3; 7 nucleotides agree with TRBD2. The trim removed 4 bases at V and 4 bases at J, leaving 5 bases unmatched. Looked up from germline, CDR1 is SGHTA and CDR2 is FQGNSA. This CDR3 contains 14 residues. Here the CDR3 DNA reads TGTGCCAGCAGCTCGGGACTAATCCCAGATACGCAGTATTTT. It encodes CASSSGLIPDTQYF.

The chain has TRBV7-2 and TRBJ2-2; 12 nucleotides agree with TRBD1. The germline gives CDR1 SGHTA, CDR2 FQGNSA. This CDR3 is built from 17 residues. Trimming took 5 bases from V and 7 from J; bases not matched to a gene: 11. CDR3 bases: TGTGCCAGCAGCGCTCGCCGGGACAGGGGGCTAAGCGGGGAGCTGTTTTTT. This gives the protein CASSARRDRGLSGELFF. Variable domain in full (rest from reference TRBV7-2 and TRBJ2-2): GAGVSQSPSNKVTEKGKDVELRCDPISGHTALYWYRQSLGQGLEFLIYFQGNSAPDKSGLPSDRFSAERTGGSVSTLTIQRTQQEDSAVYLCASSARRDRGLSGELFFGEGSRLTVL.

The chain couples TRBV7-8 to TRBJ2-1; TRBD2 matches at 11 bases. The trim removed 4 bases at V and 10 bases at J, leaving 15 bases unmatched. Germline V lookup: CDR1 SGHVS, CDR2 FQNEAQ. The CDR3 runs 17 residues. In DNA form, the CDR3 reads TGTGCCAGCAGCTCTACCGCCGGGACTAGCGGTTCAAAGGAGCAGTTCTTC. It translates to CASSSTAGTSGSKEQFF.

This clone was picked up a small number of times. The rearrangement links TRBV5-5 to TRBJ2-1; 8 bases match TRBD2. V lost 6 bases to trimming and J lost 3 bases; unmatched junction nucleotides: 5. Germline CDR1 reads SGHKS; CDR2 reads YYEKEE (reference sequence). The CDR3 is made up of 14 amino acids. The CDR3, as DNA: TGTGCCAGCAACCGCGGGGGGTACTACAATGAGCAGTTCTTC. It specifies CASNRGGYYNEQFF. The full variable domain, rest sourced from reference TRBV5-5 and TRBJ2-1, is DAGVTQSPTHLIKTRGQQVTLRCSPISGHKSVSWYQQVLGQGPQFIFQYYEKEERGRGNFPDRFSARQFPNYSSELNVNALLLGDSALYLCASNRGGYYNEQFFGPGTRLTVL.

This clone has a count of ten or more. V gene TRBV4-1 combines with J gene TRBJ2-7; TRBD2 matches at 11 bases. The CDR3 is 14 amino acids. The germline V gene has CDR1 MGHRA and CDR2 YSYEKL. The ends lost 7 bases at V and 2 bases at J; junction bases unmatched: 4. The CDR3 region is CASMKTSGAYEQYF. CDR3 coding DNA: TGCGCCAGCATGAAGACTAGCGGGGCCTACGAGCAGTACTTC.

The chain employs TRBV7-3 and TRBJ2-5; 7 positions match TRBD1. Per germline, CDR1 SGHTA and CDR2 FQGTGA. Trimming removed 4 bases from V and 4 bases from J; junction bases left unmatched: 3. The CDR3 contains 13 residues. The CDR3 coding sequence is TGTGCCAGCAGCTGGACAGGAGGAGAGACCCAGTACTTC. Translating gives CASSWTGGETQYF. Full variable domain (remainder filled in from reference TRBV7-3 and TRBJ2-5): GAGVSQTPSNKVTEKGKYVELRCDPISGHTALYWYRQSLGQGPEFLIYFQGTGAADDSGLPNDRFFAVRPEGSVSTLKIQRTERGDSAVYLCASSWTGGETQYFGPGTRLLVL.

The rearrangement joins TRBV7-2 to TRBJ2-7; D gene ambiguous. The V end was cut by 4 bases, the J end by 2 bases, with 12 bases between. Germline loops: CDR1 SGHTA, CDR2 FQGNSA. This CDR3 has 14 amino acids. DNA of the CDR3: TGTGCCAGCAGCTCCGGGTCAGTTACCTACGAGCAGTACTTC. This encodes CASSSGSVTYEQYF.

The CDR3 here is CASSILAGTVGELFF. Here the CDR3 DNA reads TGTGCCAGTAGTATACTAGCGGGGACGGTCGGGGAGCTGTTTTTT. V gene TRBV19 combines with J gene TRBJ2-2; 9 bases are a match to TRBD2. The germline gives CDR1 LNHDA, CDR2 SQIVND (reference sequence). V was pared by 2 bases and J by 7 bases, with 5 bases of the junction left unmatched. The CDR3 sequence is 15 residues long.

This chain uses TRBV11-2 with TRBJ1-5; TRBD1 matches 9 bases. The ends lost 5 bases at V and 0 bases at J; junction bases unmatched: 5. Per the germline V gene, CDR1 is SGHAT and CDR2 is FQNNGV. The CDR3 runs to 16 residues. CDR3 residues: CASSEGQGNSNQPQHF. CDR3 coding DNA: TGTGCCAGCAGCGAGGGACAGGGAAATAGCAATCAGCCCCAGCATTTT.

This clone was recorded once. The V and J genes are TRBV10-1 and TRBJ2-2; 7 bases are a match to TRBD1. Germline V lookup: CDR1 WNHNN, CDR2 SYGVQD (reference sequence). The V and J ends lost 0 bases and 2 bases, in that order; junction bases with no gene match: 6. The CDR3 is 17 amino acids. CDR3 DNA sequence: TGCGCCAGCAGTGAGTCGTCGGGACAGTTTAACACCGGGGAGCTGTTTTTT. This sequence encodes CASSESSGQFNTGELFF.

V and J are TRBV6-5 and TRBJ1-2, with TRBD1 identical over 7 bases. In germline, CDR1 is MNHEY, CDR2 SVGAGI. With 2 bases clipped from V and 9 bases from J, the junction kept 12 bases outside the gene matches. The CDR3 is 15 residues long. The CDR3: CASSYRQGSGSSYTF. The CDR3 DNA sequence: TGTGCCAGCAGTTACCGACAGGGTTCGGGGAGTAGCTACACCTTC.